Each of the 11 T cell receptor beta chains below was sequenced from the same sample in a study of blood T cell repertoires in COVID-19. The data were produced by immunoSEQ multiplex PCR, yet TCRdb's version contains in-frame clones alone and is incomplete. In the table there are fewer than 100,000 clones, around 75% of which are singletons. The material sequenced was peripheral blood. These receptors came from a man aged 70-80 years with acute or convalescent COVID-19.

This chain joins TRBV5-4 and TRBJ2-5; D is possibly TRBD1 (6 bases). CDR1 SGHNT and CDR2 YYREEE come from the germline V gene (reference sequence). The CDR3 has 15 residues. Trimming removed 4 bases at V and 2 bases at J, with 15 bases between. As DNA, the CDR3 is TGTGCCAGCAGCATAAACACAGGGTATCAAGAGACCCAGTACTTC. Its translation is CASSINTGYQETQYF.

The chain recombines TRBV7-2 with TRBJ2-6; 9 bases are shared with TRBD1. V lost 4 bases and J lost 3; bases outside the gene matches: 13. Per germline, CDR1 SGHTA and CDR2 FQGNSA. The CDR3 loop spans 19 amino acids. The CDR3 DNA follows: TGTGCCAGCAGCTCGGAGTCCGGGACAGGGAGGTTTGGGGCCAACGTCCTGACTTTC. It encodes CASSSESGTGRFGANVLTF.

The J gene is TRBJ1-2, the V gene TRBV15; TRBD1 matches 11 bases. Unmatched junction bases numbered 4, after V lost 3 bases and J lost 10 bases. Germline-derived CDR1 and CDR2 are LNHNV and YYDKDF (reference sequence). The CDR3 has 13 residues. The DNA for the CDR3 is TGTGCCACCAGCAGGGACAGGGGGCGCGACTACACCTTC. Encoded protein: CATSRDRGRDYTF.

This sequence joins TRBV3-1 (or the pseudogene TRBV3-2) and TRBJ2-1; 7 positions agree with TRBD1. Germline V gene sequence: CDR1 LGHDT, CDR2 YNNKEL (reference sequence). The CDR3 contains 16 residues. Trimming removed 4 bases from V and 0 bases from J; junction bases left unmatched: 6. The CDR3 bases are TGTGCCAGCAGCCCAGCGGACAGGAGCTCCTACAATGAGCAGTTCTTC. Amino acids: CASSPADRSSYNEQFF.

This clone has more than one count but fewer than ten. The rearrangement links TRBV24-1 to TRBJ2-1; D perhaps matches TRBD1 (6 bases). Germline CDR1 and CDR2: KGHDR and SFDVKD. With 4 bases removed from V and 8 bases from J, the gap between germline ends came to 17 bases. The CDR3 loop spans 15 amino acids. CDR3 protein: CATSDMTGYGYEQFF. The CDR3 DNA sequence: TGTGCCACCAGTGACATGACAGGATATGGATATGAGCAGTTCTTC.

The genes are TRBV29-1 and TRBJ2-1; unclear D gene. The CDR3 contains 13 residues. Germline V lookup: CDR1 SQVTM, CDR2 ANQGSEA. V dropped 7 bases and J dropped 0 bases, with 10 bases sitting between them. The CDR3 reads CSASPISYNEQFF. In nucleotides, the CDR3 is TGCAGCGCTTCCCCCATCTCCTACAATGAGCAGTTCTTC.

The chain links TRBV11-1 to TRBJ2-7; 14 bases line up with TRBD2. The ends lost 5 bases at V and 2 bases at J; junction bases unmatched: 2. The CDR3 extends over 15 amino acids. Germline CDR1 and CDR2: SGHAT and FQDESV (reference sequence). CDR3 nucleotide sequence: TGTGCCAGCAGCGAGGGACTAGCGGGAGCCTACGAGCAGTACTTC. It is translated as CASSEGLAGAYEQYF.

The CDR3 DNA reads as TGCGCCAGCAGCTTCCGGGACTTCTCCTACGAGCAGTACTTC. Encoded protein: CASSFRDFSYEQYF. The V gene is TRBV5-1, the J gene TRBJ2-7; maybe TRBD2 (6 bases). The CDR3 spans 14 residues. Germline loops: CDR1 SGHRS, CDR2 YFSETQ. The V gene lost 2 bases and the J gene lost 0 bases, with 9 bases spanning the gap.

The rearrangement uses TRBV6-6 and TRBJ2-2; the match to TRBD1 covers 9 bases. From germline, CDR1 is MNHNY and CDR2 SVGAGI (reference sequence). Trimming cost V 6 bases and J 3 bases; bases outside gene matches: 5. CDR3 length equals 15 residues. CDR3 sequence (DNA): TGTGCCAGCAGAGACGACAGGGGGGACACCGGGGAGCTGTTTTTT. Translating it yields CASRDDRGDTGELFF.

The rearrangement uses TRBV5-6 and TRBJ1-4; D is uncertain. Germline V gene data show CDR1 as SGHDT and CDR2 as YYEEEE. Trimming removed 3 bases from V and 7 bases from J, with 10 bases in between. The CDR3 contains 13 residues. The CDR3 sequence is CASSSDGGEKLFF. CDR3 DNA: TGTGCCAGCAGCTCGGACGGAGGTGAAAAACTGTTTTTT.

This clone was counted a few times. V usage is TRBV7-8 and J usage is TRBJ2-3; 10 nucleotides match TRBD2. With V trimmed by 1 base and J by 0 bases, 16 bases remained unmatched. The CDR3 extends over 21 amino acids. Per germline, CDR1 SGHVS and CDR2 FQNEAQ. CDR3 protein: CASSLGGVSTSGIWSTDTQYF. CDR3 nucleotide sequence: TGTGCCAGCAGCTTAGGCGGCGTTAGCACTAGCGGGATCTGGAGCACAGATACGCAGTATTTT.